Below, 20 T cell receptor beta chains from the same sample are listed, as sequenced in a study of cytomegalovirus exposure and HLA in healthy donors. Primers included in the PCR were 60 Vbeta and 13 Jbeta primers. Profiling relied on immunoSEQ multiplex PCR, and the TCRdb table lists in-frame clones only, not all of them. Here the sample spans about 130,000 clones, approximately 17% being singletons. Source material: PBMCs. The receptors stem from a female donor in good health and CMV-seropositive.

The chain employs TRBV27 and TRBJ2-6; D possibly corresponds to TRBD2 (5 bases). The germline V gene encodes CDR1 MNHEY and CDR2 SMNVEV (reference sequence). The CDR3 sequence is 15 residues long. Trimming removed 4 bases from V and 0 bases from J, with 7 bases in between. The CDR3 here is CASSSRDSGANVLTF. CDR3 sequence (DNA): TGTGCCAGCAGTTCCCGGGACTCTGGGGCCAACGTCCTGACTTTC.

V usage is TRBV30 and J usage is TRBJ2-3; D is unresolved. V was cut by 0 bases and J by 0 bases, with 10 bases left in between. Germline CDR1 reads GTSNPN; CDR2 reads SVGIG (reference sequence). The CDR3 loop spans 15 amino acids. The CDR3 nucleotides read TGTGCCTGGAGTGTGGTACTAACTAGCACAGATACGCAGTATTTT. Its protein is CAWSVVLTSTDTQYF.

V and J are TRBV7-6 and TRBJ2-7, with 8 positions matching TRBD1. The CDR3 covers 14 residues. After removal of 5 bases from V and 3 bases from J, the junction contained 6 bases not matched to a gene. The germline V gene encodes CDR1 SGHVS and CDR2 FNYEAQ. CDR3 amino acids: CASSRGTGYYEQYF. Written as DNA, the CDR3 is TGTGCCAGCAGCAGAGGGACAGGTTACTACGAGCAGTACTTC.

This clone appeared a few times. The chain combines TRBV27 with TRBJ1-6; 7 bases agree with TRBD1. The CDR3 length is 15 residues. Germline values: CDR1 MNHEY, CDR2 SMNVEV (reference sequence). The trim removed 3 bases at V and 10 bases at J, leaving 9 bases unmatched. CDR3 in DNA: TGTGCCAGCAGTTTTATTTGGGACAGCGACTCACCCCTCCACTTT. It is translated as CASSFIWDSDSPLHF.

This clone was detected a few times. The chain joins TRBV25-1 to TRBJ1-5; D perhaps matches TRBD1 (5 bases). The CDR3 has 15 residues. Germline V gene lookup returns CDR1 MGHDK and CDR2 SYGVNS. Trimming removed 4 bases at V and 7 bases at J, with 17 bases between. CDR3 residues: CASSGRAGYDQPQHF. The DNA of the CDR3 is TGTGCCAGCAGTGGGAGGGCAGGGTACGACCAGCCCCAGCATTTT.

For the CDR3, the DNA is TGTGCCAGCAGTGTCGGGACAGGGAATCAGCCCCAGCATTTT. It translates to CASSVGTGNQPQHF. The rearrangement uses TRBV2 and TRBJ1-5; 9 positions agree with TRBD1. V trimming: 4 bases; J trimming: 4 bases; junction bases outside the gene matches: 2. Germline CDR1 SNHLY, CDR2 FYNNEI. The CDR3 runs to 14 residues.

The chain couples TRBV29-1 to TRBJ2-5, with D maybe TRBD1 (6 bases). The germline CDR1 and CDR2 sequences are SQVTM and ANQGSEA. The CDR3 is 14 amino acids. V was trimmed by 7 bases and J by 5 bases, leaving 20 bases between them. The DNA for the CDR3 is TGCAGCGGGGGGCAAAGTGTCGGGCTGGAGACCCAGTACTTC. Protein sequence: CSGGQSVGLETQYF.

V gene TRBV7-6 combines with J gene TRBJ2-5, with 9 positions matching TRBD1. After removal of 9 bases from V and 5 bases from J, the junction contained 4 bases not matched to a gene. CDR1 SGHVS and CDR2 FNYEAQ come from the germline V gene. The CDR3 length is 12 residues. The DNA of the CDR3 is TGTGCCAGTAAGGGACAGGGTGAGACCCAGTACTTC. Translating it yields CASKGQGETQYF.

This chain connects TRBV27 to TRBJ1-3, with 7 bases aligning to TRBD1. This CDR3 is 15 amino acids long. V lost 9 bases to trimming and J lost 0 bases; unmatched junction nucleotides: 8. Germline V gives CDR1 MNHEY, CDR2 SMNVEV (reference sequence). The CDR3, as DNA: TGTGCCAGTCGTTTCAGGGGGTCCTCTGGAAACACCATATATTTT. It codes for CASRFRGSSGNTIYF.

The rearrangement uses TRBV4-2 and TRBJ2-7; 7 positions match TRBD2. The CDR3 runs 12 residues. Germline V gene data show CDR1 as LGHNA and CDR2 as YNFKEQ. V shed 1 base, J shed 6 bases, and the junction held 0 bases outside the gene matches. CDR3 in amino acids: CASSQAGGEQYF. The DNA of the CDR3 is TGTGCCAGCAGCCAAGCGGGGGGCGAGCAGTACTTC.

The chain couples TRBV2 to TRBJ1-2; D gene ambiguous. The CDR3 has 13 residues. CDR1 and CDR2 (germline): SNHLY, FYNNEI. V was cut by 7 bases and J by 0 bases, with 9 bases left in between. In DNA form, the CDR3 reads TGTGCCAGCATCCCTCAGACTAACTATGGCTACACCTTC. This codes for CASIPQTNYGYTF. Full variable domain (outside the CDR3, taken from reference TRBV2 and TRBJ1-2): EPEVTQTPSHQVTQMGQEVILRCVPISNHLYFYWYRQILGQKVEFLVSFYNNEISEKSEIFDDQFSVERPDGSNFTLKIRSTKLEDSAMYFCASIPQTNYGYTFGSGTRLTVV.

This sequence joins TRBV5-1 and TRBJ1-2; weak D call: TRBD1 (5 bases). This CDR3 is 15 amino acids long. Germline values: CDR1 SGHRS, CDR2 YFSETQ. V gave up 7 bases and J gave up 4 bases, with 20 bases separating them. The CDR3 region is CASAPLVGTSYGYTF. For the CDR3, the DNA is TGCGCCAGCGCGCCCTTGGTCGGGACTTCCTATGGCTACACCTTC. The full variable domain, in which reference TRBV5-1 and TRBJ1-2 provide the parts outside the CDR3, is KAGVTQTPRYLIKTRGQQVTLSCSPISGHRSVSWYQQTPGQGLQFLFEYFSETQRNKGNFPGRFSGRQFSNSRSEMNVSTLELGDSALYLCASAPLVGTSYGYTFGSGTRLTVV.

The sample holds a few counts of this clone. The rearrangement uses TRBV7-6 and TRBJ1-2; the match to TRBD1 covers 7 bases. J gave up 3 bases and V 5 bases, and 3 bases lay outside the gene matches. CDR1 and CDR2 from the germline V gene are SGHVS and FNYEAQ. The CDR3 covers 13 residues. CDR3 region: CASSLGQDYGYTF. CDR3 coding DNA: TGTGCCAGCAGCCTCGGACAGGACTATGGCTACACCTTC.

V is TRBV19 and J is TRBJ2-1; TRBD2 aligns across 11 bases. Germline CDR1 reads LNHDA; CDR2 reads SQIVND (reference sequence). This CDR3 has 17 residues. The J segment lost 6 bases and the V segment lost 1 base, leaving 8 bases of the junction unmatched. The DNA for the CDR3 is TGTGCCAGTAGTATAGCCGGTTGGACTAGCGGGCCCAATGAGCAGTTCTTC. Protein sequence: CASSIAGWTSGPNEQFF.

The V gene is TRBV9, the J gene TRBJ2-3; 7 bases map to TRBD2. V was clipped by 0 bases and J by 2 bases; unmatched bases: 3. CDR1 and CDR2 from the germline V gene are SGDLS and YYNGEE. This CDR3 spans 15 amino acids. For the CDR3, the DNA is TGTGCCAGCAGCGTAGCGGGAGGATACACAGATACGCAGTATTTT. It is translated as CASSVAGGYTDTQYF.

Note on this clone: The junction differs from germline at one of its ends, possibly a read error. This chain connects TRBV9 to TRBJ2-2; D possibly corresponds to TRBD2 (6 bases). The length of the CDR3 is 16 residues. Germline loops: CDR1 SGDLS, CDR2 YYNGEE. In nucleotides, the CDR3 is TGTGCCGGCAGCCCCGAGGGGACTTTAAATACCGGGGAGCTGTTTTTT. Protein product: CAGSPEGTLNTGELFF. Filled out from reference TRBV9 and TRBJ2-2, the complete variable domain reads DSGVTQTPKHLITATGQRVTLRCSPRSGDLSVYWYQQSLDQGLQFLIQYYNGEERAKGNILERFSAQQFPDLHSELNLSSLELGDSALYFCAGSPEGTLNTGELFFGEGSRLTVL.

This clone has just a few counts. This chain links TRBV13 with TRBJ2-3, with 10 bases fitting TRBD2. CDR3 length equals 15 residues. J lost 6 bases, V lost 5 bases, and 8 bases had no gene match. Germline loops: CDR1 PRHDT, CDR2 FYEKMQ (reference sequence). The CDR3 here is CASSIRAGGPDTQYF. DNA of the CDR3: TGTGCCAGCAGCATCAGAGCGGGGGGGCCGGATACGCAGTATTTT.

This clone came up many times. The DNA of the CDR3 is TGTGCCAGCAGCCCCCAGAAGACTAATGAAAAACTGTTTTTT. Protein sequence: CASSPQKTNEKLFF. The chain combines TRBV9 with TRBJ1-4; D is uncertain. Looked up from germline, CDR1 is SGDLS and CDR2 is YYNGEE. The V end lost 4 bases, the J end lost 2 bases, and 9 bases lay between the germline ends. CDR3 length equals 14 residues.

In its sample, this clone was seen a few times. V gene TRBV28 combines with J gene TRBJ2-7, with a tentative D call TRBD1 (6 bases). CDR3 size: 13 residues. V was pared by 2 bases and J by 6 bases, with 11 bases between. Germline lookup yields CDR1 MDHEN and CDR2 SYDVKM. As DNA, the CDR3 is TGTGCCAGCAGTTTACAAACAGGGACCGAGCAGTACTTC. It encodes CASSLQTGTEQYF.

The chain couples TRBV2 to TRBJ2-4; the match to TRBD2 covers 7 bases. Germline V lookup: CDR1 SNHLY, CDR2 FYNNEI. The CDR3 totals 16 residues. Trimming removed 3 bases from V and 0 bases from J; junction bases left unmatched: 5. The CDR3 loop is CASSDPGGIAKNIQYF. In DNA form, the CDR3 reads TGTGCCAGCAGTGATCCCGGGGGGATAGCCAAAAACATTCAGTACTTC.